These 15 T cell receptor beta chains were sequenced from one sample in a study of T cells after posttransplantation cyclophosphamide listed by TCRdb under 2016. Receptor libraries were prepared by the immunoSEQ multiplex PCR assay. Imported from immuneACCESS, the table was reduced by TCRdb to in-frame sequences with V and J called. These copies leave out some clones; in studies compared against another copy, an unresolved V gene accounts for under half, and the cause of the remainder is not known. In this sample, 25,000 to 35,000 clones appear, none counted once only. Clones ranked in the top ten supply about 4.5% of the sample. Sequencing was done on a sample of PBMCs. The receptors were gathered from a woman in her thirties in good health and a related stem cell transplant donor.

This clone was seen more than once but under ten times. The chain couples TRBV4-3 to TRBJ2-3; 10 nucleotides align to TRBD1. Germline-derived CDR1 and CDR2 are LGHNA and YSLEER. This CDR3 region has 16 residues. V shed 0 bases, J shed 4 bases, and the junction held 4 bases outside the gene matches. CDR3 sequence reads: CASSQDPGQGADTQYF. The CDR3 nucleotides are TGCGCCAGCAGCCAAGATCCCGGACAGGGGGCAGATACGCAGTATTTT.

There are many counts of this clone. The rearrangement links TRBV4-3 to TRBJ2-7; 7 bases map to TRBD1. V was clipped by 5 bases and J by 3 bases; unmatched bases: 7. CDR3 length: 14 amino acids. The germline CDR1 and CDR2 sequences are LGHNA and YSLEER. CDR3 residues: CASSFRDSHYEQYF. CDR3 sequence (DNA): TGCGCCAGCAGCTTCCGGGACAGTCACTACGAGCAGTACTTC.

This clone was seen many times. The V and J genes are TRBV7-9 and TRBJ1-6, with 9 bases fitting TRBD1. Per germline, CDR1 SEHNR and CDR2 FQNEAQ (reference sequence). The CDR3 spans 14 residues. Germline trimming cut 5 bases from V and 12 bases from J; bases unmatched to any gene: 8. The CDR3 is CASSTGTGNRPLHF. The CDR3 nucleotides read TGTGCCAGCAGCACCGGGACAGGGAACAGACCCCTCCACTTT.

This clone has a count of ten or more. The chain links TRBV10-3 to TRBJ2-7; TRBD1 aligns across 10 bases. The germline V gene has CDR1 ENHRY and CDR2 SYGVKD. The CDR3 runs 14 residues. Trimming at V came to 7 bases and at J to 2 bases, leaving 5 bases not matched to a gene. The CDR3 loop is CAIILDRGAYEQYF. The DNA for the CDR3 is TGTGCCATCATCCTGGACAGGGGGGCCTACGAGCAGTACTTC.

The rearrangement joins TRBV2 to TRBJ1-2, with 7 bases identical to TRBD1. This CDR3 region has 12 residues. With 7 bases clipped from V and 4 bases from J, the junction kept 3 bases outside the gene matches. Per the germline V gene, CDR1 is SNHLY and CDR2 is FYNNEI. CDR3 coding DNA: TGTGCCAGCAAACAGGGGCCCTATGGCTACACCTTC. It codes for CASKQGPYGYTF.

In this sample, this clone turned up many times. The gene calls are TRBV6-6 and TRBJ1-4; a possible D gene is TRBD1 (5 bases). The CDR3 length is 16 residues. Per the germline V gene, CDR1 is MNHNY and CDR2 is SVGAGI (reference sequence). Trimming took 2 bases from V and 4 from J, leaving 14 bases between them. DNA for the CDR3: TGTGCCAGCAGTTACGGGGTCGGGGGGATTAATGAAAAACTGTTTTTT. This translates into CASSYGVGGINEKLFF.

This clone was seen repeatedly, ten times or more. This sequence joins TRBV2 and TRBJ2-5; 13 bases map to TRBD2. Germline V CDR1 and CDR2: SNHLY, FYNNEI. There are 14 residues in the CDR3. V gave up 5 bases and J gave up 5 bases; unmatched junction bases: 2. The DNA of the CDR3 is TGTGCCAGCAGTACTAGCGGGGGGGCCGAGACCCAGTACTTC. This sequence encodes CASSTSGGAETQYF.

This clone was counted at least ten times. The chain carries TRBV6-1 and TRBJ1-5; TRBD1 is a possible D gene (5 bases). Trimming took off 4 bases at V and 0 bases at J, with 13 bases between the two ends. CDR1 and CDR2 (germline): MNHNS, SASEGT. This CDR3 contains 16 residues. The CDR3 DNA follows: TGTGCCAGCAGTGCACAGGTTCTCTATAGCAATCAGCCCCAGCATTTT. Its protein is CASSAQVLYSNQPQHF.

V usage is TRBV27 and J usage is TRBJ1-5; weak D call: TRBD1 (6 bases). The CDR3 sequence is 15 residues long. Trimming removed 0 bases from V and 2 bases from J, with 8 bases in between. From germline, CDR1 is MNHEY and CDR2 SMNVEV (reference sequence). CDR3 sequence reads: CASSLSWTGNQPQHF. DNA of the CDR3: TGTGCCAGCAGTTTATCCTGGACAGGCAATCAGCCCCAGCATTTT.

In this sample, this clone turned up many times. V and J are TRBV7-2 and TRBJ1-2; D call uncertain. Germline lookup yields CDR1 SGHTA and CDR2 FQGNSA. This CDR3 is built from 14 residues. V was pared by 3 bases and J by 4 bases, with 12 bases between. The CDR3 nucleotides are TGTGCCAGCAGCTTCCTGGGTAGCGGCTATGGCTACACCTTC. It yields the protein CASSFLGSGYGYTF.

This clone came up many times. The V and J genes are TRBV5-4 and TRBJ1-1; possibly TRBD1 for D (5 bases). The CDR3 covers 14 residues. CDR1 is SGHNT and CDR2 is YYREEE in the germline V gene (reference sequence). The germline V and J ends were trimmed by 1 base and 1 base, with 8 bases remaining between them. CDR3 in amino acids: CASSLRGENTEAFF. As DNA, the CDR3 is TGTGCCAGCAGCTTGAGGGGCGAGAACACTGAAGCTTTCTTT.

This clone was counted at least ten times. This chain joins TRBV11-2 and TRBJ1-5, with D hard to call. This CDR3 has 14 amino acids. V was shortened by 1 base and J by 7 bases, with 11 bases between the two germline ends. The germline gives CDR1 SGHAT, CDR2 FQNNGV. The CDR3 region has the DNA TGTGCCAGCAGCTTAGGGAATGCGGGACAGCCCCAGCATTTT. Translating gives CASSLGNAGQPQHF.

This clone was observed many times. The gene calls are TRBV19 and TRBJ1-1, with 8 bases identical to TRBD1. The V and J ends lost 6 bases and 0 bases, in that order; junction bases with no gene match: 6. CDR3 size: 15 residues. Germline V gives CDR1 LNHDA, CDR2 SQIVND (reference sequence). In nucleotides, the CDR3 is TGTGCCAGTAGCCCGGACAGGGTGATGAACACTGAAGCTTTCTTT. Protein sequence: CASSPDRVMNTEAFF. The variable domain in full, with the rest retrieved from reference TRBV19 and TRBJ1-1, is DGGITQSPKYLFRKEGQNVTLSCEQNLNHDAMYWYRQDPGQGLRLIYYSQIVNDFQKGDIAEGYSVSREKKESFPLTVTSAQKNPTAFYLCASSPDRVMNTEAFFGQGTRLTVV.

J is TRBJ2-2 and V is TRBV11-2; 11 positions match TRBD2. This CDR3 comprises 16 residues. V lost 5 bases and J lost 6; bases outside the gene matches: 8. Germline CDR1 SGHAT, CDR2 FQNNGV. The CDR3: CASSPTLAGGPGELFF. CDR3 sequence (DNA): TGTGCCAGCAGCCCCACCTTAGCGGGGGGGCCCGGGGAGCTGTTTTTT.

This clone was seen repeatedly, ten times or more. This rearrangement joins TRBV2 to TRBJ2-1, with 8 bases fitting TRBD2. V lost 8 bases, J lost 0 bases, and 6 bases stayed unmatched. The CDR3 totals 15 residues. CDR1 SNHLY and CDR2 FYNNEI come from the germline V gene. In DNA form, the CDR3 reads TGTGCCAGCCTTAGCGGGGAAAGCTCCTACAATGAGCAGTTCTTC. Amino acid sequence: CASLSGESSYNEQFF.